This entry is about one TCR beta chain. It lacks a known antigen. A junction boundary mismatches the germline segment, possibly from a read error. The CDR3 covers 15 residues, taking in both the cysteine and the phenylalanine. The only DNA kept is the CDR3, 45 bases in frame from the first base. CDR1 and CDR2, looked up from the germline V gene, are SNHLY and FYNNEI. This specimen's time point label, interpreted: baseline before first vaccination. Samples from vaccinated people were obtained from the UK trials COV001 and COV002, which included a single-blind randomized controlled phase 2/3 trial of AZD1222 (ChAdOx1 nCoV-19) in healthy adults. For TCRbeta chain sequencing, PBMC samples from trial participants were taken at day 0 and at day 28 after the second dose. The CDR3 regions of human TCRbeta chains were subjected to immunosequencing. From the authors' description of their analysis: Repertoire TCRs were checked for matches against a reference library of SARS-CoV-2-specific TCRs that had been generated using the MIRA antigen-specificity platform. Breadth was defined as the fraction of unique TCRs that were SARS-CoV-2-associated. Depth was defined as the fraction of total T cells that were SARS-CoV-2-associated. Using the MIRA data, each spike-specific TCR was mapped to the spike region that the TCR reacts to and placed in a CD4 or CD8 class. Log10-transformed breadth and depth values were compared by one-way ANOVA with Sidak's multiple comparisons tests. The table comes from immuneACCESS by way of TCRdb, which keeps in-frame sequences with V and J called. Part of the clones is missing from these tables; in studies checked, under half for an unresolved V gene and the rest for unknown reasons. Clone size and the V and J calls come from that table; the DNA yielded D and trimming. This sample has 240,000 or so clones in its table, and 93% of those were observed once. The biggest ten clones account for approximately 0.52% of the sample.

This specimen belongs to a study of T cell responses to AZD1222 COVID-19 vaccine (dated by TCRdb to about 2021). For the wider study: Because spike-specific TCR depth and breadth did not differ between the two schedules, AZD1222 recipients who got a second dose at roughly 4 weeks were pooled with those who got a second dose at roughly 12 weeks. A total of 230 or so trial participants underwent TCR sequencing, of whom around 200 received two doses of AZD1222 and some 25 received two doses of the MenACWY control vaccine. Trial participants were enrolled into age subgroups of 18-55, 56-69 and 70-plus years, which contained about 150, 28 and 57 TCR-sequenced participants, respectively.

The full study reports these points: Most participants were white British and females outnumbered males, and the authors suggested that clonal diversity may have been underestimated. Conclusions about previously exposed vaccinees are limited because only a handful of AZD1222 recipients were SARS-CoV-2 seropositive at baseline. Spike-specific TCR breadth and depth rose significantly after two AZD1222 doses compared with day 0 and with MenACWY recipients. In the small 56-69-year group, the increase in depth fell short of significance, most likely because of low power. The whole spike protein was spanned by vaccine-associated CD4 TCRs, and dominant responses were seen in regions 160-218 and 743-854. Epitopes outside the regions mutated in the B.1.351 and B.1.1.7 variants were reportedly recognized by nearly half of the unique spike-specific TCRs. Because no day 14 peak-response samples were available, repertoires were characterized only after the peak T cell response.

The receptor was isolated from an adult in good health. The specimen was peripheral blood, collected on day 0 of AZD1222 vaccination. The V and J genes are TRBV2 and TRBJ1-5; a tentative D match to TRBD1 spans 6 bases. The CDR3 reads CASTESDRINQPQHF. The DNA sequence is given as TGTGCCAGCACTGAAAGTGACAGGATCAATCAGCCCCAGCATTTT.